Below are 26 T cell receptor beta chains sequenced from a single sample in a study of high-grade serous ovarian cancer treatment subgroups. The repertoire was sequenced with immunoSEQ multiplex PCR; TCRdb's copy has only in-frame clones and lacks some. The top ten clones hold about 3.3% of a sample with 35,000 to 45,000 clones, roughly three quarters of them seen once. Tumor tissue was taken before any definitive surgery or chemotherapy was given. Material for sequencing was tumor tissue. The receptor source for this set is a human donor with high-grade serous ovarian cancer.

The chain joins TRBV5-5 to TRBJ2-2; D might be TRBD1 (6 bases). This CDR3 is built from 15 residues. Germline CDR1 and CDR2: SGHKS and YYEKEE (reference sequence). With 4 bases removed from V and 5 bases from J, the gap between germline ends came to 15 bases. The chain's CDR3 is CASSPRDITTGELFF. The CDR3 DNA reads TGTGCCAGCAGCCCCCGGGACATTACTACCGGGGAGCTGTTTTTT.

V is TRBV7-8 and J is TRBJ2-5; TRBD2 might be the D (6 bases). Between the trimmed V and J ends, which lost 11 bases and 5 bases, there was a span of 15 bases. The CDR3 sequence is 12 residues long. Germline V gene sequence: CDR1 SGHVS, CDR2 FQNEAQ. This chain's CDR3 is CAGSHAGETQYF. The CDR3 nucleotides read TGTGCCGGGTCCCACGCGGGGGAGACCCAGTACTTC. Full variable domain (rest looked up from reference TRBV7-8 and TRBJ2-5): GAGVSQSPRYKVAKRGQDVALRCDPISGHVSLFWYQQALGQGPEFLTYFQNEAQLDKSGLPSDRFFAERPEGSVSTLKIQRTQQEDSAVYLCAGSHAGETQYFGPGTRLLVL.

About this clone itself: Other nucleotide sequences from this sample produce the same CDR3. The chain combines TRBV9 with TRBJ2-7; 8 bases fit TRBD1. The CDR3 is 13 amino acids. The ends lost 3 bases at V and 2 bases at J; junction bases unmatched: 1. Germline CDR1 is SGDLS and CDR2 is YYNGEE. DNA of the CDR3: TGTGCCAGCAGCGCACAGGGGGCCTACGAGCAGTACTTC. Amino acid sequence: CASSAQGAYEQYF.

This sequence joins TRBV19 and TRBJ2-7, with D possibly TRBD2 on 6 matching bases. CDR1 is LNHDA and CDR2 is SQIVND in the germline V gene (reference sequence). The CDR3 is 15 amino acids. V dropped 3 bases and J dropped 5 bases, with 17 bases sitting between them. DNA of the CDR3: TGTGCCAGTAGTATCCTCACCCCAGGGAGGCACGAGCAGTACTTC. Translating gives CASSILTPGRHEQYF.

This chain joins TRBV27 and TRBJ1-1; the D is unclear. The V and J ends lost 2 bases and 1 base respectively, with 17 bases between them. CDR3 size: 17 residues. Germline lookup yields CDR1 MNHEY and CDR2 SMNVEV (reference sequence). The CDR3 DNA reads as TGTGCCAGCAGTTTAAGTCCAAGGAGGTTGGGGAACACTGAAGCTTTCTTT. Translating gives CASSLSPRRLGNTEAFF.

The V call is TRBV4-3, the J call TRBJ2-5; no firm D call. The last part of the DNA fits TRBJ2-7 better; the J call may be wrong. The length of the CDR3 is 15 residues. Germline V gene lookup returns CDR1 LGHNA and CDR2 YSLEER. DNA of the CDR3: TGCGCCAGCAGCCAAGATTTTGCTACACACTACGAGCAGTACTTC. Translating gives CASSQDFATHYEQYF.

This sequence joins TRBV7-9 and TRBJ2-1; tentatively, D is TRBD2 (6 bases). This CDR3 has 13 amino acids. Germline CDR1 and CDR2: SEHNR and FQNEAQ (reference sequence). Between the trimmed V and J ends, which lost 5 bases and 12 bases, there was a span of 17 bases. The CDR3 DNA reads TGTGCCAGCAGCCTCACTACTAGCTTCGGGCAGTTCTTC. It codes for CASSLTTSFGQFF.

The CDR3 loop is CASSMSGDYEQYF. CDR3 nucleotides: TGTGCCAGCAGTATGAGCGGGGATTACGAGCAGTACTTC. The rearrangement links TRBV7-9 to TRBJ2-7; 7 bases line up with TRBD2. The CDR3 runs 13 residues. The germline V gene has CDR1 SEHNR and CDR2 FQNEAQ (reference sequence). V dropped 6 bases and J dropped 4; count of bases not matched to a gene: 6.

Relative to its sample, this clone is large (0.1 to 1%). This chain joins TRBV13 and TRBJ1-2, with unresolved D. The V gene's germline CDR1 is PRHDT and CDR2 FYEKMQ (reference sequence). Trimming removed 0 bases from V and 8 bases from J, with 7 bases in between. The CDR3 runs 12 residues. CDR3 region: CASSLGRAGYTF. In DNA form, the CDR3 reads TGTGCCAGCAGCTTAGGCCGCGCCGGCTACACCTTC.

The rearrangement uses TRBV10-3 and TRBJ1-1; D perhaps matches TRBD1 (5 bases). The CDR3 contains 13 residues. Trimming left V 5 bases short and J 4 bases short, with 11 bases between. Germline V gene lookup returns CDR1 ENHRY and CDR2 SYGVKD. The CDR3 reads CAISPQGGTEAFF. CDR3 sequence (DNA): TGTGCCATCAGTCCTCAGGGAGGCACTGAAGCTTTCTTT.

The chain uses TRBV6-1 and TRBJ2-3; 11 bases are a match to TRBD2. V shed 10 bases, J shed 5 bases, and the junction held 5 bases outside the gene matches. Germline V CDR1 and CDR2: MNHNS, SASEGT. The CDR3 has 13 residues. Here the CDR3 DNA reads TGTGCCATCGGGACTAGCGGCCGAGATACGCAGTATTTT. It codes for CAIGTSGRDTQYF.

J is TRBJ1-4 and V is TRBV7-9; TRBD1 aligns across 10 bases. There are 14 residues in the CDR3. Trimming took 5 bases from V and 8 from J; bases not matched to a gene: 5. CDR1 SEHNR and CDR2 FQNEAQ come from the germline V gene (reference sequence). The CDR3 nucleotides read TGTGCCAGCAGCCGCCGGGACAGGGGAGAAAAACTGTTTTTT. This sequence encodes CASSRRDRGEKLFF.

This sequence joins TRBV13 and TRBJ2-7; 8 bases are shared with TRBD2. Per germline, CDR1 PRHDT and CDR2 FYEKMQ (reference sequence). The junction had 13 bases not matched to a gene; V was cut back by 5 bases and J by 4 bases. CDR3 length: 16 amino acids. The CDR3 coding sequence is TGTGCCAGCAGCCTGGGACTAGTCGCGGACCAATACGAGCAGTACTTC. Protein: CASSLGLVADQYEQYF.

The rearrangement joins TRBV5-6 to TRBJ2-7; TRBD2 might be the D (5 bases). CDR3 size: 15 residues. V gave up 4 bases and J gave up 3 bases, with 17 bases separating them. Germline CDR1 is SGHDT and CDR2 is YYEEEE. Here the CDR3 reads CASSHEMGRSYEQYF. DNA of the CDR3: TGTGCCAGCAGCCATGAGATGGGGAGAAGCTACGAGCAGTACTTC.

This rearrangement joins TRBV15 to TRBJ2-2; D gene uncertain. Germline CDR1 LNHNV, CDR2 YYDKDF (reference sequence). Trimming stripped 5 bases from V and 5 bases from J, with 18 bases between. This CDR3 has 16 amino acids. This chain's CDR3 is CATSGQWAVGTGELFF. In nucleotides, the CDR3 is TGTGCCACCAGCGGCCAGTGGGCTGTAGGGACCGGGGAGCTGTTTTTT.

DNA of the CDR3: TGTGCCAGCAGCTTGAAGCTAGCGGGAACGAATGAGCAGTTCTTC. The encoded protein is CASSLKLAGTNEQFF. This chain joins TRBV11-1 and TRBJ2-1, with TRBD2 matching 9 bases. The CDR3 is 15 amino acids. Germline CDR1 and CDR2: SGHAT and FQDESV (reference sequence). V dropped 3 bases and J dropped 7; count of bases not matched to a gene: 7.

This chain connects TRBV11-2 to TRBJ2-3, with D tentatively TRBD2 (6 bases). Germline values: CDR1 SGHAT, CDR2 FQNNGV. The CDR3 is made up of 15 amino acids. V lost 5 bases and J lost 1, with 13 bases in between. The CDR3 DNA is TGTGCCAGCAGCCCGCTCGGGAGCGGCACAGATACGCAGTATTTT. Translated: CASSPLGSGTDTQYF.

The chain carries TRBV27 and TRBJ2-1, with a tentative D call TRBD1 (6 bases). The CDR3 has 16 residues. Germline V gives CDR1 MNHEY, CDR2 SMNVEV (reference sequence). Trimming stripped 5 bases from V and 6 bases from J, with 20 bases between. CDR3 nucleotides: TGTGCCAGCAGTCCCTCGAGAGGGGGTCTCTTCAATGAGCAGTTCTTC. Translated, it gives CASSPSRGGLFNEQFF.

The chain's CDR3 is CASSESAIYEQYF. The CDR3 DNA sequence: TGCGCCAGCAGTGAGTCGGCTATCTACGAGCAGTACTTC. The gene calls are TRBV10-2 and TRBJ2-7; D is undetermined. The CDR3 runs 13 residues. Trimming pared 0 bases from V and 3 bases from J, leaving 6 bases between. The germline CDR1 and CDR2 sequences are WSHSY and SAAADI.

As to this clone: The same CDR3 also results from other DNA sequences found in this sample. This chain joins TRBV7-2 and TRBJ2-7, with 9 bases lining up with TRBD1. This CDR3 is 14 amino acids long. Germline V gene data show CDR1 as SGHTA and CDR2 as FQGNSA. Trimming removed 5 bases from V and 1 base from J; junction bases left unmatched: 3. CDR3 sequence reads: CASSADRGSYEQYF. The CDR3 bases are TGTGCCAGCAGCGCGGACAGGGGATCCTACGAGCAGTACTTC.

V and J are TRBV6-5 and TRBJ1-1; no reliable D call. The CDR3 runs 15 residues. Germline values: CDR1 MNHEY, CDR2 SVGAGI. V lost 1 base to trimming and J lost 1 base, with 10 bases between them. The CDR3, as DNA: TGTGCCAGCAGTTACTACAGCACTTCGAACACTGAAGCTTTCTTT. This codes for CASSYYSTSNTEAFF.

CDR3 region: CASSSTGVRSGNTIYF. CDR3 DNA sequence: TGTGCCAGCAGTTCGACAGGGGTCCGCTCTGGAAACACCATATATTTT. The chain is built from TRBV27 and TRBJ1-3, with 8 bases matching TRBD1. The CDR3 covers 16 residues. Germline V gives CDR1 MNHEY, CDR2 SMNVEV (reference sequence). The V gene end was trimmed by 4 bases and the J gene end by 0 bases; junction bases not matched to a gene: 5.

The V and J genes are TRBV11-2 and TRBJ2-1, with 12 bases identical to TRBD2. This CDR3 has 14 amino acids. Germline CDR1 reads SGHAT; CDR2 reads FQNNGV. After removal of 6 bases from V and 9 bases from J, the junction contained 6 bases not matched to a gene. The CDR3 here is CASRGTSGLGEQFF. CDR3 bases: TGTGCCAGCAGAGGGACTAGCGGGCTTGGTGAGCAGTTCTTC.

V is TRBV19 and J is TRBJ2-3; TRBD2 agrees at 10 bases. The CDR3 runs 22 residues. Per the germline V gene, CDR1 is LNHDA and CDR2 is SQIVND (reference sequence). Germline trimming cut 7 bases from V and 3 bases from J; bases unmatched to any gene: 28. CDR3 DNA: TGTGCCAGTATAGGACCCAGCCAAGGAGCGGGAGGGCCCGAGTCCGCTACAGATACGCAGTATTTT. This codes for CASIGPSQGAGGPESATDTQYF.

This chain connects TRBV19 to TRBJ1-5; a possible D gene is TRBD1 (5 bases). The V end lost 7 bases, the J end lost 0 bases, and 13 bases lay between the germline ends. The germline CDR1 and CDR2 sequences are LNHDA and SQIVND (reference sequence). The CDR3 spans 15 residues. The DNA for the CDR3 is TGTGCCAGTACCCAATATGGGGCTAGCAATCAGCCCCAGCATTTT. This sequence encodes CASTQYGASNQPQHF. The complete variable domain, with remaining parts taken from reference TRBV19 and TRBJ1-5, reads DGGITQSPKYLFRKEGQNVTLSCEQNLNHDAMYWYRQDPGQGLRLIYYSQIVNDFQKGDIAEGYSVSREKKESFPLTVTSAQKNPTAFYLCASTQYGASNQPQHFGDGTRLSIL.

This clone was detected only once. For the CDR3, the DNA is TGTGCCAGTAGTATAATGTCAGGCATCGGTACGCAGTATTTT. Residues: CASSIMSGIGTQYF. The chain combines TRBV19 with TRBJ2-3; D gene uncertain. From germline, CDR1 is LNHDA and CDR2 SQIVND (reference sequence). This CDR3 has 14 amino acids. V was trimmed by 2 bases and J by 8 bases, leaving 14 bases between them.